These 30 T cell receptor beta chains share one sample of origin, sequenced in a study of blood T cell repertoires in COVID-19. Here immunoSEQ multiplex PCR was the method, and the copy in TCRdb shows in-frame clones only, minus some. Seen here are 110,000 to 150,000 clones, 79% observed once, and the top ten hold over 6.5%. The sequencing input was peripheral blood. The receptors derive from a man aged 50-59 years with active or convalescent COVID-19.

The rearrangement joins TRBV19 to TRBJ1-5; tentatively, D is TRBD1 (6 bases). CDR3 length: 19 residues. V lost 1 base to trimming and J lost 0 bases, with 19 bases between them. Per germline, CDR1 LNHDA and CDR2 SQIVND (reference sequence). The CDR3 protein is CASSIVTGHGLYSNQPQHF. For the CDR3, the DNA is TGTGCCAGTAGTATAGTCACGGGACATGGATTATATAGCAATCAGCCCCAGCATTTT.

The CDR3 region is CASSIAPSGEQYF. DNA for the CDR3: TGTGCCAGTAGTATAGCCCCGAGTGGCGAGCAGTACTTC. The chain couples TRBV19 to TRBJ2-7, with unresolved D. The CDR3 sequence is 13 residues long. The V gene's germline CDR1 is LNHDA and CDR2 SQIVND (reference sequence). Trimming cost V 1 base and J 6 bases, with 10 bases left between them.

Written as DNA, the CDR3 is TGTGCCAGCAGCGTCGGGAACGACTATGGCTACACCTTC. As protein: CASSVGNDYGYTF. The V call is TRBV9, the J call TRBJ1-2; no reliable D call. V was cut by 2 bases and J by 3 bases, with 8 bases left in between. The V gene's germline CDR1 is SGDLS and CDR2 YYNGEE. The CDR3 covers 13 residues.

The rearrangement uses TRBV28 and TRBJ2-5; 12 bases map to TRBD2. There are 17 residues in the CDR3. The V and J ends lost 3 bases and 5 bases, in that order; junction bases with no gene match: 10. CDR1 is MDHEN and CDR2 is SYDVKM in the germline V gene. The CDR3 bases are TGTGCCAGCAGTTTGGGACTAGCGGGCCGGCGGCTGGAGACCCAGTACTTC. Its translation is CASSLGLAGRRLETQYF.

This clone appeared a single time. CDR3 residues: CASSLEGASNTEAFF. In nucleotides, the CDR3 is TGTGCCAGCAGCTTGGAGGGGGCGTCTAACACTGAAGCTTTCTTT. This chain joins TRBV7-3 and TRBJ1-1; 7 bases line up with TRBD1. The V segment lost 3 bases and the J segment 2 bases; nucleotides outside the gene matches: 6. Germline V lookup: CDR1 SGHTA, CDR2 FQGTGA. The CDR3 has 15 amino acids.

J is TRBJ1-5 and V is TRBV5-8; unclear D gene. V gave up 0 bases and J gave up 4 bases, with 8 bases separating them. Germline CDR1 reads SGHTS; CDR2 reads YDEGEE. The CDR3 has 14 residues. As DNA, the CDR3 is TGTGCCAGCAGCTTGGGTGTCAGAAATCAGCCCCAGCATTTT. It yields the protein CASSLGVRNQPQHF.

In this sample, this clone turned up once. J is TRBJ1-1 and V is TRBV9, with D perhaps TRBD1 (6 bases). V was shortened by 0 bases and J by 0 bases, with 18 bases between the two germline ends. Germline V CDR1 and CDR2: SGDLS, YYNGEE. CDR3 size: 18 residues. For the CDR3, the DNA is TGTGCCAGCAGCGTAGGAAGGGGGTACAGGCTACTGAACACTGAAGCTTTCTTT. Protein: CASSVGRGYRLLNTEAFF.

This chain connects TRBV24-1 to TRBJ2-1; D possibly corresponds to TRBD1 (5 bases). In germline, CDR1 is KGHDR, CDR2 SFDVKD. V was cut by 4 bases and J by 0 bases, with 21 bases left in between. This CDR3 has 19 residues. CDR3 region: CATSDSWLGRTTSYNEQFF. The DNA for the CDR3 is TGTGCCACCAGTGACTCCTGGCTGGGGCGGACAACCTCCTACAATGAGCAGTTCTTC.

The rearrangement links TRBV3-1 (or the pseudogene TRBV3-2) to TRBJ1-6; D gene unclear. Germline values: CDR1 LGHDT, CDR2 YNNKEL (reference sequence). The CDR3 runs 14 residues. Trimming removed 2 bases from V and 6 bases from J, with 8 bases in between. CDR3 protein: CASSQLQVNSPLHF. For the CDR3, the DNA is TGTGCCAGCAGCCAACTCCAGGTTAATTCACCCCTCCACTTT.

The rearrangement uses TRBV28 and TRBJ2-6; 8 nucleotides align to TRBD1. CDR1 MDHEN and CDR2 SYDVKM come from the germline V gene. The CDR3 has 18 residues. Trimming at V came to 2 bases and at J to 1 base, leaving 7 bases not matched to a gene. CDR3 sequence (DNA): TGTGCCAGCAGTTTACTACAGGGGGTACCATCTGGGGCCAACGTCCTGACTTTC. This gives the protein CASSLLQGVPSGANVLTF.

The V gene is TRBV29-1, the J gene TRBJ2-7; 9 nucleotides line up with TRBD2. The CDR3 sequence is 15 residues long. Germline V gives CDR1 SQVTM, CDR2 ANQGSEA. The junction had 8 bases not matched to a gene; V was cut back by 1 base and J by 4 bases. The CDR3 loop is CSVEGDGTSLYEQYF. DNA for the CDR3: TGCAGCGTTGAAGGGGACGGGACTAGCTTATACGAGCAGTACTTC.

The chain carries TRBV28 and TRBJ2-5; TRBD1 matches at 7 bases. This CDR3 has 16 amino acids. The V gene's germline CDR1 is MDHEN and CDR2 SYDVKM. J was trimmed by 1 base and V by 0 bases; bases with no gene match: 5. In nucleotides, the CDR3 is TGTGCCAGCAGTTTATGGAGGGGGCCTATCCAAGAGACCCAGTACTTC. This translates into CASSLWRGPIQETQYF.

V usage is TRBV25-1 and J usage is TRBJ2-5; D perhaps matches TRBD2 (6 bases). The germline V and J ends were trimmed by 5 bases and 4 bases, with 17 bases remaining between them. The CDR3 spans 15 residues. CDR1 MGHDK and CDR2 SYGVNS come from the germline V gene. DNA for the CDR3: TGTGCCAGCAGTAAGAGACTAGTAGATAGAGAGACCCAGTACTTC. Protein product: CASSKRLVDRETQYF.

The V and J genes are TRBV5-1 and TRBJ1-4; D perhaps matches TRBD1 (5 bases). This CDR3 region has 14 residues. From germline, CDR1 is SGHRS and CDR2 YFSETQ. V lost 3 bases to trimming and J lost 8 bases, with 14 bases between them. Here the CDR3 DNA reads TGCGCCAGCAGCTGGGAAGGGGAGGGCGAAAAACTGTTTTTT. Encoded protein: CASSWEGEGEKLFF.

This clone was counted once. The chain's CDR3 is CASRAGDTEAFF. CDR3 DNA sequence: TGTGCCAGCAGAGCAGGGGACACTGAAGCTTTCTTT. The rearrangement links TRBV25-1 to TRBJ1-1; TRBD1 is a possible D gene (6 bases). The CDR3 spans 12 residues. Trimming stripped 6 bases from V and 3 bases from J, with 8 bases between. Germline-derived CDR1 and CDR2 are MGHDK and SYGVNS.

The V gene is TRBV12-3 or TRBV12-4, the J gene TRBJ1-2; 9 bases agree with TRBD1. This CDR3 region has 13 residues. Trimming took 6 bases from V and 8 from J; bases not matched to a gene: 7. The CDR3 DNA reads as TGTGCCAGCAGGTTGGGGACAGGGAGAGGCTACACCTTC. This sequence encodes CASRLGTGRGYTF.

V and J are TRBV27 and TRBJ1-2; D call uncertain. Trimming left V 3 bases short and J 9 bases short, with 14 bases between. This CDR3 is 13 amino acids long. Germline CDR1 reads MNHEY; CDR2 reads SMNVEV (reference sequence). CDR3 region: CASSFASLRSYTF. The DNA for the CDR3 is TGTGCCAGCAGTTTTGCGAGCCTGCGTAGCTACACCTTC.

This chain connects TRBV29-1 to TRBJ2-1; TRBD2 matches 10 bases. CDR1 is SQVTM, CDR2 ANQGSEA, per germline. The trim removed 6 bases at V and 6 bases at J, leaving 8 bases unmatched. The CDR3 is 14 residues long. For the CDR3, the DNA is TGCAGCGTGGGGCTAGCGGGAGTCCCCAATGAGCAGTTCTTC. Its protein product is CSVGLAGVPNEQFF.

This chain links TRBV4-1 with TRBJ2-7; 10 nucleotides agree with TRBD1. The CDR3 sequence is 19 residues long. V dropped 3 bases and J dropped 4; count of bases not matched to a gene: 18. Germline CDR1 MGHRA, CDR2 YSYEKL. CDR3 amino acids: CASSHFWGQGPMMRYEQYF. The CDR3 coding sequence is TGCGCCAGCAGCCATTTCTGGGGACAGGGGCCGATGATGAGATACGAGCAGTACTTC.

V and J are TRBV10-3 and TRBJ2-1; 13 bases are shared with TRBD2. V shed 5 bases and J 2 bases; nucleotides not matched to a gene: 12. Germline assignment: CDR1 ENHRY and CDR2 SYGVKD. The CDR3 sequence is 19 residues long. CDR3 sequence (DNA): TGTGCCATCAGTCCTATGGGACTAGCGGGGAAAGAAGCCTACAATGAGCAGTTCTTC. The encoded protein is CAISPMGLAGKEAYNEQFF.

The V call is TRBV28, the J call TRBJ2-7; unclear D gene. The germline V gene has CDR1 MDHEN and CDR2 SYDVKM. V lost 6 bases and J 4 bases, leaving 13 bases between the germline ends. The CDR3 extends over 13 amino acids. The CDR3 sequence is CASSVAAPYEQYF. For the CDR3, the DNA is TGTGCCAGCAGCGTAGCAGCCCCTTACGAGCAGTACTTC.

As for this clone: Other DNA sequences in this sample translate to the same CDR3. The chain couples TRBV7-9 to TRBJ2-3; 10 bases align to TRBD2. This CDR3 has 15 amino acids. Germline V CDR1 and CDR2: SEHNR, FQNEAQ (reference sequence). With 6 bases clipped from V and 4 bases from J, the junction kept 7 bases outside the gene matches. The DNA of the CDR3 is TGTGCCAGCAGTTTCCTCGGGACTAGCGCAGATACGCAGTATTTT. Its translation is CASSFLGTSADTQYF. Variable domain in full (rest from reference TRBV7-9 and TRBJ2-3): DTGVSQNPRHKITKRGQNVTFRCDPISEHNRLYWYRQTLGQGPEFLTYFQNEAQLEKSRLLSDRFSAERPKGSFSTLEIQRTEQGDSAMYLCASSFLGTSADTQYFGPGTRLTVL.

The J gene is TRBJ2-2, the V gene TRBV5-3; 8 nucleotides align to TRBD1. TRBV5-3 is an ORF, and what it does is uncertain. V trimming: 9 bases; J trimming: 3 bases; junction bases outside the gene matches: 16. The CDR3 loop spans 17 amino acids. The CDR3 spells CATKERQGNRDTGELFF. The CDR3 nucleotides read TGTGCCACAAAAGAAAGACAGGGGAATCGGGACACCGGGGAGCTGTTTTTT.

V and J are TRBV7-3 and TRBJ2-1, with 13 bases fitting TRBD2. From germline, CDR1 is SGHTA and CDR2 FQGTGA. The CDR3 consists of 15 residues. Losses at the gene ends were 5 bases for V and 7 bases for J; bases not matched to a gene: 5. The CDR3 region is CASSPGLAGANEQFF. DNA of the CDR3: TGTGCCAGCAGCCCTGGACTAGCGGGAGCTAATGAGCAGTTCTTC.

The chain recombines TRBV4-1 with TRBJ2-6; D uncertain. The V and J ends lost 3 bases and 4 bases respectively, with 7 bases between them. The CDR3 consists of 14 residues. The V gene's germline CDR1 is MGHRA and CDR2 YSYEKL. CDR3 sequence reads: CASSQSRGANVLTF. The CDR3 coding sequence is TGCGCCAGCAGCCAGAGCCGGGGGGCCAACGTCCTGACTTTC.

The sample holds a few counts of this clone. The same CDR3 can be traced to other DNA sequences in this sample. This sequence joins TRBV4-1 and TRBJ1-5; D not certain. With 1 base removed from V and 3 bases from J, the gap between germline ends came to 4 bases. The germline V gene encodes CDR1 MGHRA and CDR2 YSYEKL. There are 13 residues in the CDR3. DNA for the CDR3: TGCGCCAGCAGCCAAGGTCTCAATCAGCCCCAGCATTTT. Its protein product is CASSQGLNQPQHF.

The chain is built from TRBV28 and TRBJ2-7, with 12 bases aligning to TRBD2. The CDR3 consists of 14 residues. Trimming cost V 4 bases and J 4 bases; bases outside gene matches: 2. Per the germline V gene, CDR1 is MDHEN and CDR2 is SYDVKM. The CDR3 coding sequence is TGTGCCAGCAGTTCTAGCGGGAGGGTTTACGAGCAGTACTTC. Encoded protein: CASSSSGRVYEQYF.

The CDR3 is CASSRGSGIHNEQFF. CDR3 bases: TGCGCCAGCAGCCGCGGCTCGGGAATTCACAATGAGCAGTTCTTC. J is TRBJ2-1 and V is TRBV4-1, with TRBD2 as a possible D gene (5 bases). V shed 4 bases and J shed 5 bases, with 15 bases lying between them. CDR3 size: 15 residues. Looked up from germline, CDR1 is MGHRA and CDR2 is YSYEKL.

The rearrangement joins TRBV20-1 to TRBJ2-5, with D hard to call. Looked up from germline, CDR1 is DFQATT and CDR2 is SNEGSKA (reference sequence). V lost 3 bases, J lost 2 bases, and 13 bases lay in between. The CDR3 is 14 residues long. CDR3 coding DNA: TGCAGTGCTAGTGGCGGCGACCCACAAGAGACCCAGTACTTC. Its translation: CSASGGDPQETQYF.

This chain connects TRBV2 to TRBJ2-7; D not certain. The CDR3 runs to 12 residues. The germline CDR1 and CDR2 sequences are SNHLY and FYNNEI. The ends were cut back, 6 bases at V and 6 bases at J, with 12 bases in the middle. Here the CDR3 DNA reads TGTGCCAGCAGCCTAGGCGCTGGCGAGCAGTACTTC. Its protein product is CASSLGAGEQYF.